The text below deals with one TCR beta chain. As yet, its antigen is unknown. These data originate in a study of response to subunit inactivated influenza vaccine. Study results and caveats: Authors suggested that a seasonal influenza vaccination recruits few new T cells each time.

TCRdb passed the RT-PCR reads through MiXCR, listing each CDR3 protein once. The table records 610,000 or so distinct CDR3 sequences, about 14% of them present only once. The receptor comes from a man aged 45-65 years who received an inactivated influenza vaccine. This specimen consisted of PBMCs from blood, obtained approximately 12 days after vaccination.

The CDR3 loop is CSVDKSSYNEQFF. CDR3 DNA: TGCAGCGTTGATAAGTCCAGTTACAATGAGCAGTTCTTC. This sequence joins TRBV29-1 and TRBJ2-1; the D is unclear. Trimming shortened V by 3 bases and J by 4 bases, and 10 bases separated the two germline ends. The CDR3 consists of 13 residues. CDR1 is SQVTM and CDR2 is ANQGSEA in the germline V gene.